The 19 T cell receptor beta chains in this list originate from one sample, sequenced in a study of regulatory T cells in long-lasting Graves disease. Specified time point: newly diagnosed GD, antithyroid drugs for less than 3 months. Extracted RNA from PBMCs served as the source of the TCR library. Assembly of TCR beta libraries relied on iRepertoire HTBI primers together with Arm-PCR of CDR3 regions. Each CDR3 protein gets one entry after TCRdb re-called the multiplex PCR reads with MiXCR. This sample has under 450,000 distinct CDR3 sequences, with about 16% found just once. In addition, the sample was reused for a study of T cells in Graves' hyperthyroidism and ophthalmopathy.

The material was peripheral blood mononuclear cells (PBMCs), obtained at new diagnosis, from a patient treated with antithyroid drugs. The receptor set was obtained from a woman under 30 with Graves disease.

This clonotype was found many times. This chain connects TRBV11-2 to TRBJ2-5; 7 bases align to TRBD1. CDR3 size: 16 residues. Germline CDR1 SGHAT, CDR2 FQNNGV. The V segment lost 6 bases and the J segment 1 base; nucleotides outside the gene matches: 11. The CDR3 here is CASSHKETGSQETQYF. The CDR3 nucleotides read TGTGCCAGCAGTCACAAGGAGACAGGGAGCCAAGAGACCCAGTACTTC. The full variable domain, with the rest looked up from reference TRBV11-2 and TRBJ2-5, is EAGVAQSPRYKIIEKRQSVAFWCNPISGHATLYWYQQILGQGPKLLIQFQNNGVVDDSQLPKDRFSAERLKGVDSTLKIQPAKLEDSAVYLCASSHKETGSQETQYFGPGTRLLVL.

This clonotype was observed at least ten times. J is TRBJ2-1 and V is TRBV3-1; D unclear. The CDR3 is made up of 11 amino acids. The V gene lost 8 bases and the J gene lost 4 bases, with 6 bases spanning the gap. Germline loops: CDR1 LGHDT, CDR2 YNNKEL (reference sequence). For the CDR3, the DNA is TGTGCCAGCGACGGATACAATGAGCAGTTCTTC. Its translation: CASDGYNEQFF.

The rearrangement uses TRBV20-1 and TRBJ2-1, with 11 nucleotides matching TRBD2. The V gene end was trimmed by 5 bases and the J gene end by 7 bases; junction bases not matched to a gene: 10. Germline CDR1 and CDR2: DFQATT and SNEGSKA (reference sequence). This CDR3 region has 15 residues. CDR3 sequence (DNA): TGCAGTGCTTCTAATATAGCGGGAGGGGGGAATGAGCAGTTCTTC. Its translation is CSASNIAGGGNEQFF.

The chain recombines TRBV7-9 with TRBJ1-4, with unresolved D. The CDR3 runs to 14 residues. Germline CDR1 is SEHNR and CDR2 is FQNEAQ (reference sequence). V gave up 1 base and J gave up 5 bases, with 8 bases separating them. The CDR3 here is CASSLERGNEKLFF. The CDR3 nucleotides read TGTGCCAGCAGCTTAGAACGGGGAAATGAAAAACTGTTTTTT.

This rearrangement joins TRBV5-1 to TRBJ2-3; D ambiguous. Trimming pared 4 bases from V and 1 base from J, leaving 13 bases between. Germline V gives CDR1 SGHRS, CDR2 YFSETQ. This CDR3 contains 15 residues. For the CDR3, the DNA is TGCGCCAGCAGCGGCTCTTGGGCGGGCACAGATACGCAGTATTTT. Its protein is CASSGSWAGTDTQYF.

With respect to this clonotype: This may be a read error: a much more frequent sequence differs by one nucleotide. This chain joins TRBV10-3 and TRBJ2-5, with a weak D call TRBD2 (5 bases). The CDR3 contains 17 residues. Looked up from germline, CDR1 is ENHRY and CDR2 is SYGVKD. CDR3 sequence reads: CAISDLRVMEGQEAQYF. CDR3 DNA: TGTGCCATCAGTGATCTGAGGGTTATGGAAGGGCAAGAGGCCCAGTACTTC.

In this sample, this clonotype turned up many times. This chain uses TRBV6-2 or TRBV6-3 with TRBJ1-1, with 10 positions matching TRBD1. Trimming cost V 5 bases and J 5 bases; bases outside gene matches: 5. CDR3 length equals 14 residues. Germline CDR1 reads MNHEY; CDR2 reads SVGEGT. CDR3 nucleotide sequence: TGTGCCAGCAGTGCCGGGACAGGGGTGACTGAAGCTTTCTTT. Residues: CASSAGTGVTEAFF.

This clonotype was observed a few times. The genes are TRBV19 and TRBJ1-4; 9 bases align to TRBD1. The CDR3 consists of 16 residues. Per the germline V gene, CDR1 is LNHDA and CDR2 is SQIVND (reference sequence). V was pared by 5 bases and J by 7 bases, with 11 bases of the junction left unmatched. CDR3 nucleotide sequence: TGTGCCAGTAGTCCGCGGGAACAGGGGGCAGGTGAAAAACTGTTTTTT. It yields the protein CASSPREQGAGEKLFF.

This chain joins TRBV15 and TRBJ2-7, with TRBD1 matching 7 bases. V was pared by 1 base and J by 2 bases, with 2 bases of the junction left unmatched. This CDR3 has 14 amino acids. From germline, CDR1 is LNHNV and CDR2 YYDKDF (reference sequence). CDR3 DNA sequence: TGTGCCACCAGCAGAGTGGGACAGACCTACGAGCAGTACTTC. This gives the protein CATSRVGQTYEQYF. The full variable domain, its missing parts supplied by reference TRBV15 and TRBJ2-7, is DAMVIQNPRYQVTQFGKPVTLSCSQTLNHNVMYWYQQKSSQAPKLLFHYYDKDFNNEADTPDNFQSRRPNTSFCFLDIRSPGLGDTAMYLCATSRVGQTYEQYFGPGTRLTVT.

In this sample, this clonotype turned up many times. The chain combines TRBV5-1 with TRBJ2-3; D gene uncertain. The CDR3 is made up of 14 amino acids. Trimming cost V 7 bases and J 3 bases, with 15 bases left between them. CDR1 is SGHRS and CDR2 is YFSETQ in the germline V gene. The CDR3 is CASFPGTPTDTQYF. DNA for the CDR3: TGCGCCAGCTTTCCCGGCACCCCGACAGATACGCAGTATTTT. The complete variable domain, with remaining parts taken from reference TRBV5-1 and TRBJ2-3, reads KAGVTQTPRYLIKTRGQQVTLSCSPISGHRSVSWYQQTPGQGLQFLFEYFSETQRNKGNFPGRFSGRQFSNSRSEMNVSTLELGDSALYLCASFPGTPTDTQYFGPGTRLTVL.

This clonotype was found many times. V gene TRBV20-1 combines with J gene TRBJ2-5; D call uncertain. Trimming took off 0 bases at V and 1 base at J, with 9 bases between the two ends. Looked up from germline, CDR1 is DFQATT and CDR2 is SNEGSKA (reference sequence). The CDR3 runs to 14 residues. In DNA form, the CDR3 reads TGCAGTGCTAGAGATCTAACGGTCCAAGAGACCCAGTACTTC. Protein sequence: CSARDLTVQETQYF.

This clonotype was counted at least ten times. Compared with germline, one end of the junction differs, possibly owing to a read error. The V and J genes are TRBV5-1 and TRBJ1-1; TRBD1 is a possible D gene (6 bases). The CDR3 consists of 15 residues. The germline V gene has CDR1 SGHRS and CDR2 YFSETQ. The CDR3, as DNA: TGTGCCAGCAGCTTGGGGGGCACAGGGAACACTGAAGCTTTCTTT. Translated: CASSLGGTGNTEAFF.

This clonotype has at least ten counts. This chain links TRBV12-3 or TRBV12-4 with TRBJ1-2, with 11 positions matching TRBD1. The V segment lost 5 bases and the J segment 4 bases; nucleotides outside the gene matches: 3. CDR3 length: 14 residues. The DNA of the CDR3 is TGTGCCAGCAGTCGGGACAGGGGGGCCTATGGCTACACCTTC. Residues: CASSRDRGAYGYTF.

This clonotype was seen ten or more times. CDR3 in DNA: TGTGCCAGCAGCTTAGTGGTAGGGGATGAGCAGTTCTTC. It codes for CASSLVVGDEQFF. The chain employs TRBV11-2 and TRBJ2-1; a possible D gene is TRBD1 (5 bases). The CDR3 sequence is 13 residues long. Trimming left V 1 base short and J 8 bases short, with 9 bases between. Germline lookup yields CDR1 SGHAT and CDR2 FQNNGV. Complete variable domain (other parts from reference TRBV11-2 and TRBJ2-1): EAGVAQSPRYKIIEKRQSVAFWCNPISGHATLYWYQQILGQGPKLLIQFQNNGVVDDSQLPKDRFSAERLKGVDSTLKIQPAKLEDSAVYLCASSLVVGDEQFFGPGTRLTVL.

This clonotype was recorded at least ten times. For the CDR3, the DNA is TGTGCCAGCAGTCAGGGGAACCAGCCCCAGCATTTT. It specifies CASSQGNQPQHF. The rearrangement uses TRBV12-3 or TRBV12-4 and TRBJ1-5, with D possibly TRBD1 on 6 matching bases. The CDR3 loop spans 12 amino acids. The V gene lost 5 bases and the J gene lost 7 bases, with 9 bases spanning the gap.

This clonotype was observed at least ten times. The CDR3 is CASRDRLEAFF. The CDR3 coding sequence is TGTGCCAGCAGGGACAGGCTTGAAGCTTTCTTT. The chain combines TRBV6-2 or TRBV6-3 with TRBJ1-1, with TRBD1 identical over 7 bases. With V trimmed by 6 bases and J by 7 bases, 2 bases remained unmatched. Germline CDR1 reads MNHEY; CDR2 reads SVGEGT. This CDR3 comprises 11 residues.

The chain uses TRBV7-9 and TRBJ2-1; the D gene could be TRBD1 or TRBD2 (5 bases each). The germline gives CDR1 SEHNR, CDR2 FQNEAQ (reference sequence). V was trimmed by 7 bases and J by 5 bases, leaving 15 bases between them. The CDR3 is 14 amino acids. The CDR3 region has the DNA TGTGCCAGCATCCGTGGTGGGGACGACAATGAGCAGTTCTTC. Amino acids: CASIRGGDDNEQFF.

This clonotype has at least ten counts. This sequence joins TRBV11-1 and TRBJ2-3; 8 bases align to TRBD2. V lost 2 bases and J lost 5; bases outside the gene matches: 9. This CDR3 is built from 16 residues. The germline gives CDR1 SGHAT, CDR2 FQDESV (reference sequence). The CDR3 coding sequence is TGTGCCAGCAGCTTATTGGAAGCGGGAGTGGTAGATACGCAGTATTTT. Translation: CASSLLEAGVVDTQYF.

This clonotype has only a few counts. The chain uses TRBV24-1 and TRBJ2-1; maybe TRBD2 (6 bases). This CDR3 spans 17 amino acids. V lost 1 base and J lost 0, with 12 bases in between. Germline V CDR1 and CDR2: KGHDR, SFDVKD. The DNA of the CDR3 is TGTGCCACCAGTGATTTCCCAGGAGGGAGCTCCTACAATGAGCAGTTCTTC. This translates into CATSDFPGGSSYNEQFF.